The present T cell receptor beta chain was sequenced within a study of cytomegalovirus exposure and HLA in healthy donors. Points from the study as a whole: It is likely that the observed cluster of highly shared sequence variants was a sequencing artifact.

Concerning this clone: The antigen is not known.

Healthy bone marrow donors supplied every sample. Primers for the PCR totalled 60 Vbeta and 13 Jbeta. Sequencing used immunoSEQ multiplex PCR; TCRdb keeps in-frame clones, though not all of them. The sample has 110,000 or so clones; roughly 87% are singletons. Sequencing was performed on PBMCs. This receptor was identified in a woman aged 18-29 years in good health and CMV-seronegative.

Here the CDR3 reads CASSLGVWLAGKETQYF. CDR3 bases: TGTGCCAGCAGCTTAGGGGTGTGGCTGGCGGGTAAAGAGACCCAGTACTTC. The rearrangement joins TRBV7-2 to TRBJ2-5; tentatively, D is TRBD2 (5 bases). This CDR3 contains 17 residues. CDR1 and CDR2 (germline): SGHTA, FQGNSA. V dropped 1 base and J dropped 3 bases, with 18 bases sitting between them.